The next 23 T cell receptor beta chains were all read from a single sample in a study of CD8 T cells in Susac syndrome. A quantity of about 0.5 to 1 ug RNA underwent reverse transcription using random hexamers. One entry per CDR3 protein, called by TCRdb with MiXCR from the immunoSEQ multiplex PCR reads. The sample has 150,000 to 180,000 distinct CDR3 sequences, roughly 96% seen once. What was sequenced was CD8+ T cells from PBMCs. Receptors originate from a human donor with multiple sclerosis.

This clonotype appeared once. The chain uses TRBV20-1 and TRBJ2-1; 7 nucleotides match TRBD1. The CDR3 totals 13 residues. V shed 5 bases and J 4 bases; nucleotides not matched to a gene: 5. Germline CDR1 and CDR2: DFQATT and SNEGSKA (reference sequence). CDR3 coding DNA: TGCAGTGCTGGGACAGCGAGTTACAATGAGCAGTTCTTC. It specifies CSAGTASYNEQFF.

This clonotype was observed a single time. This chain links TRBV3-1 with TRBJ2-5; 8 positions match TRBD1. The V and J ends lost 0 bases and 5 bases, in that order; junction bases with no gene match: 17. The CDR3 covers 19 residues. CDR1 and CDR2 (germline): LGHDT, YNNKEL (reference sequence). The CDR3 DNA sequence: TGTGCCAGCAGCCAAGATCTACGGATTGGGAGACAGGGGACCGAGACCCAGTACTTC. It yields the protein CASSQDLRIGRQGTETQYF.

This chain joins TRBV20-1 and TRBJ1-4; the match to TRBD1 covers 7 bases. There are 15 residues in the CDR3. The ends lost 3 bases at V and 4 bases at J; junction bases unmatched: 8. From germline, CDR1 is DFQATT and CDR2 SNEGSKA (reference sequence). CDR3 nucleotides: TGCAGTGCTAGGCCTACAGGGGTGGTTAATGAAAAACTGTTTTTT. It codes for CSARPTGVVNEKLFF.

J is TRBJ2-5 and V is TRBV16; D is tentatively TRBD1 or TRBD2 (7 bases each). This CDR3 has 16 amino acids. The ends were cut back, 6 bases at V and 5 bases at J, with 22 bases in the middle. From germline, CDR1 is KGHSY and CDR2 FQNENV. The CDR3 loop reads CASSPSGTEILETQYF. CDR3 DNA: TGTGCCAGCAGTCCGAGCGGGACAGAAATCCTTGAGACCCAGTACTTC.

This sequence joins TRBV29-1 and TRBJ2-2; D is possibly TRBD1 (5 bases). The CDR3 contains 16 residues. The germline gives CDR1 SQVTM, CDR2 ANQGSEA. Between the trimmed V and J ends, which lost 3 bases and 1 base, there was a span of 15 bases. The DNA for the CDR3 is TGCAGCGTTGAGAGTTGGGGCAGTTTGAACACCGGGGAGCTGTTTTTT. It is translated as CSVESWGSLNTGELFF.

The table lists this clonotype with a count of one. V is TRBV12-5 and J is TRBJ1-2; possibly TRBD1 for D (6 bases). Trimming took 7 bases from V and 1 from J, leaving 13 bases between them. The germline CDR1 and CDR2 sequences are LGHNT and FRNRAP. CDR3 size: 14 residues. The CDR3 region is CASDEDRFNYGYTF. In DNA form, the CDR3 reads TGTGCTAGTGACGAGGACAGATTTAACTATGGCTACACCTTC.

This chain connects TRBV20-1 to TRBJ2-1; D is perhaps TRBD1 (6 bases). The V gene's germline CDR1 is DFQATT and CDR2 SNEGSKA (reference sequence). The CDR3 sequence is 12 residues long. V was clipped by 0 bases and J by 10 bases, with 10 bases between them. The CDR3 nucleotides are TGCAGTGCTAGAGAAACAGGGAACGAGCAGTTCTTC. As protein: CSARETGNEQFF.

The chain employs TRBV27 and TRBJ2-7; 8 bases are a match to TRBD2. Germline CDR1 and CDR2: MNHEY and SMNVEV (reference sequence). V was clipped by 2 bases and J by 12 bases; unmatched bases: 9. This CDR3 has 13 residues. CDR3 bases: TGTGCCAGCAGTTTAGTCGGGGGGGTGAAGATGTACTTC. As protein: CASSLVGGVKMYF.

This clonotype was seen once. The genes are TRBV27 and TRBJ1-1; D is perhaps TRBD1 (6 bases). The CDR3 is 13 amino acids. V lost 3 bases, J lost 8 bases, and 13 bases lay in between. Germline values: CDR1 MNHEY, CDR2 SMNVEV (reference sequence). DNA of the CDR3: TGTGCCAGCAGTTTCTCAGGGGCCGACGAAGCTTTCTTT. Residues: CASSFSGADEAFF.

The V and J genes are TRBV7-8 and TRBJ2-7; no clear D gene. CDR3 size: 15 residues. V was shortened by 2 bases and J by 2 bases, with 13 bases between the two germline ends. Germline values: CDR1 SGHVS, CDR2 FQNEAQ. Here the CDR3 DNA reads TGTGCCAGCAGCTTATCTGCATGGGGAACCTACGAGCAGTACGTC. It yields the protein CASSLSAWGTYEQYV.

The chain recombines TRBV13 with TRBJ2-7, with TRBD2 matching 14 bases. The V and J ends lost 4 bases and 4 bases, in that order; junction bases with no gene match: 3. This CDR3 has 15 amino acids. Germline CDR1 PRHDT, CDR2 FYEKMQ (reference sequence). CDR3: CASSSGTSGGYEQYV. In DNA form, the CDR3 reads TGTGCCAGCAGCTCCGGGACTAGCGGGGGTTACGAGCAGTACGTC.

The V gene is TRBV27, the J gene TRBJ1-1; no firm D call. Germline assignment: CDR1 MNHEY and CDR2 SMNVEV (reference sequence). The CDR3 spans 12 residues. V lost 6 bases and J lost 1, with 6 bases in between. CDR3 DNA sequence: TGTGCCAGCAGGTACGGGAACACTGAAGCTTTCTTT. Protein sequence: CASRYGNTEAFF.

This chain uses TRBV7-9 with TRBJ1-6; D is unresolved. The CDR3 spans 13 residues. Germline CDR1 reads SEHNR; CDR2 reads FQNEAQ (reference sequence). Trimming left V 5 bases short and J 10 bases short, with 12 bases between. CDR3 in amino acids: CASSLPGVSPLHF. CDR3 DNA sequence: TGTGCCAGCAGCCTTCCCGGGGTATCACCCCTCCACTTT.

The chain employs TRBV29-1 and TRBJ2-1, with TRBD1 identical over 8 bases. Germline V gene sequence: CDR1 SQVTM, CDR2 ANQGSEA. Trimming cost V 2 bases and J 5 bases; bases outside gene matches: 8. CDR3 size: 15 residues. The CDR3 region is CSVETETGDDNEQFF. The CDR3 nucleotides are TGCAGCGTTGAAACTGAGACAGGGGACGACAATGAGCAGTTCTTC.

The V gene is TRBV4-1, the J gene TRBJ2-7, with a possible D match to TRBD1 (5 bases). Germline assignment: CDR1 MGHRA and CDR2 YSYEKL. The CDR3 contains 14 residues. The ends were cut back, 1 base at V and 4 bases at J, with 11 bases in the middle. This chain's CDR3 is CASSQVGAEYEQYF. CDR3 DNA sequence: TGCGCCAGCAGCCAAGTTGGGGCAGAATACGAGCAGTACTTC.

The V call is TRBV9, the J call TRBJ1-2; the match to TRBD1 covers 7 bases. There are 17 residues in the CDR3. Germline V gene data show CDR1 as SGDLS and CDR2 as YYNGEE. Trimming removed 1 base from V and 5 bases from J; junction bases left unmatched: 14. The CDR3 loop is CASSVSLRDSPLYGYTF. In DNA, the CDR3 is TGTGCCAGCAGCGTATCCCTCCGGGACAGTCCTTTATATGGCTACACCTTC.

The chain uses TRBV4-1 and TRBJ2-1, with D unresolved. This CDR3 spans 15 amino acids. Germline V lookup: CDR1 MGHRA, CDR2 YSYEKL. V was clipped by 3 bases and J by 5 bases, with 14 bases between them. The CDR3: CASSHKYGTHNEQFF. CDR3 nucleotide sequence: TGCGCCAGCAGCCACAAGTATGGCACCCACAATGAGCAGTTCTTC.

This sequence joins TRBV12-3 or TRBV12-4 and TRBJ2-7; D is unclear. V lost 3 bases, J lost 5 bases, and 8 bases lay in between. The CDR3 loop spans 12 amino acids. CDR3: CASSLFQDEQYF. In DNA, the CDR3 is TGTGCCAGCAGTTTGTTTCAGGACGAGCAGTACTTC.

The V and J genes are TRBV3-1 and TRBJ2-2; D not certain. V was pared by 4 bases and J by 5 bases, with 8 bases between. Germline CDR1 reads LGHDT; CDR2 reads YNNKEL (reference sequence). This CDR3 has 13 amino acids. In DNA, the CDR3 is TGTGCCAGCAGCCCGGGTGCTACCGGGGAGCTGTTTTTT. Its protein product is CASSPGATGELFF.

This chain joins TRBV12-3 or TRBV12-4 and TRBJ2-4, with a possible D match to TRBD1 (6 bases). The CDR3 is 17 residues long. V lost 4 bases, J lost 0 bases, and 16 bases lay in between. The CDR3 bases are TGTGCCAGCAGTTGGGGGCCTGAGGGCCTAGCCAAAAACATTCAGTACTTC. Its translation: CASSWGPEGLAKNIQYF.

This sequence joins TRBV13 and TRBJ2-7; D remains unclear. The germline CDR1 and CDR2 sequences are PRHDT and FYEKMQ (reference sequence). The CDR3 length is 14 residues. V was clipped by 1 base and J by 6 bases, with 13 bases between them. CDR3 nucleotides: TGTGCCAGCAGCTTAGTGGTTTTAGGTGGCGAGCAGTACTTC. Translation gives CASSLVVLGGEQYF.

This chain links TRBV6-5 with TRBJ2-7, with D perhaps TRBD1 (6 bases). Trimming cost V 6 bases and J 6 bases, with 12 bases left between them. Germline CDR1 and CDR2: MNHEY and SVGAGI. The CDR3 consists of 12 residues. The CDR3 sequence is CASRSTGSEQYF. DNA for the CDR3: TGTGCCAGCAGATCGACAGGTAGCGAGCAGTACTTC.

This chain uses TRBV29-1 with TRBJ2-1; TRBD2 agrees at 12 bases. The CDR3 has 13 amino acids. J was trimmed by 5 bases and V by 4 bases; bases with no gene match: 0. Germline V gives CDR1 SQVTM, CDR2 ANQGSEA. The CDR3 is CSVGLAGDNEQFF. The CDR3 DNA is TGCAGCGTTGGACTAGCGGGGGACAATGAGCAGTTCTTC.